The entry below gives a single T cell receptor beta chain sequence along with its context. The data stem from a study of blood T cell repertoires in COVID-19. TCRdb's table, derived via immunoSEQ multiplex PCR, lists solely in-frame clones and lacks some. The table lists about 240,000 clones, about 85% of them singletons. Per germline, CDR1 ENHRY and CDR2 SYGVKD. The CDR3 consists of 15 residues. V lost 4 bases, J lost 0 bases, and 2 bases stayed unmatched. The rearrangement joins TRBV10-3 to TRBJ2-3; TRBD2 matches 9 bases. This TCR derives from a woman aged 55-69 years with active or convalescent COVID-19. The sample was peripheral blood. The CDR3 loop is CAISATSGSTDTQYF. DNA of the CDR3: TGTGCCATCAGTGCTACTAGCGGGAGCACAGATACGCAGTATTTT.